The subject of this entry is one TCR beta chain. The V gene end was trimmed by 1 base and the J gene end by 5 bases; junction bases not matched to a gene: 5. Germline loops: CDR1 SEHNR, CDR2 FQNEAQ (reference sequence). The CDR3 sequence is 15 residues long. This record comes from a study of blood T cell repertoires in COVID-19. As for the study in general: From the United States, Italy and Spain came samples of acute and convalescent COVID-19. PBMCs, B-cell-depleted T cells, or T cells provided the cDNA or gDNA that made up the material.

Original methodology: Estimated nucleated cell counts came from reference gene primer amplification. The table came from immunoSEQ multiplex PCR; TCRdb's copy has only in-frame clones and leaves some out. V and J calls and clone size are given by that table; D and trimming were obtained from the DNA. The sample records approximately 120,000 clones, 70% to 80% being singletons. Input material: peripheral blood. The sequence came from a human donor in a cohort sampled during active COVID-19. This chain links TRBV7-9 with TRBJ2-3; 8 nucleotides line up with TRBD1. CDR3 in amino acids: CASSLGTGSRDTQYF. The CDR3 nucleotides are TGTGCCAGCAGCTTAGGGACAGGGAGTCGAGATACGCAGTATTTT. Supplemented by reference TRBV7-9 and TRBJ2-3, the full variable domain reads DTGVSQNPRHKITKRGQNVTFRCDPISEHNRLYWYRQTLGQGPEFLTYFQNEAQLEKSRLLSDRFSAERPKGSFSTLEIQRTEQGDSAMYLCASSLGTGSRDTQYFGPGTRLTVL.